This T cell receptor beta chain was sequenced for a study of T cell repertoires in cytomegalovirus infection. Remarks on this clonotype: Its antigen is currently unknown.

Trimming took off 10 bases at V and 4 bases at J, with 13 bases between the two ends. The CDR3 runs 13 residues. Each CDR3 protein is one row after TCRdb ran MiXCR on the reads. The sample carries under 300,000 distinct CDR3 sequences, roughly 21% recorded once. This chain connects TRBV12-3 or TRBV12-4 to TRBJ2-2; D is uncertain. This TCR derives from a human donor in good health (CMV status not recorded). Some clones in this sample may be carry-over from other donors' samples. Sample: cultured PBMCs, taken from culture after CMV antigen stimulation. CDR3 protein: CATIDASTGELFF. The CDR3 DNA follows: TGTGCCACCATAGACGCTAGCACCGGGGAGCTGTTTTTT.